Given below is one TCR beta chain in context. Its specificity is unknown. The data derive from a study of cytomegalovirus exposure and HLA in healthy donors. Study-wide results and limits: The productive fraction for most TCR beta V segments was about 87% or about 30% in an earlier analysis. For cytomegalovirus status, the classifier reportedly gave diagnoses with high specificity and sensitivity.

13 Jbeta primers and 60 Vbeta primers were used for the PCR. Sequencing used immunoSEQ multiplex PCR; TCRdb keeps in-frame clones, though not all of them. The data contain about 61,000 clones, about 90% of them singletons. Trimming took 4 bases from V and 5 from J; bases not matched to a gene: 12. The germline V gene has CDR1 MDHEN and CDR2 SYDVKM. The CDR3 sequence is 17 residues long. The clonotype originates from a man aged 30-40 years in good health and CMV-seropositive. The chain combines TRBV28 with TRBJ1-5, with 9 bases fitting TRBD1. The specimen sequenced was PBMCs. The CDR3 DNA follows: TGTGCCAGCAGTTCCTTCACAGGGGGCAAAAGGTATCAGCCCCAGCATTTT. Encoded protein: CASSSFTGGKRYQPQHF.